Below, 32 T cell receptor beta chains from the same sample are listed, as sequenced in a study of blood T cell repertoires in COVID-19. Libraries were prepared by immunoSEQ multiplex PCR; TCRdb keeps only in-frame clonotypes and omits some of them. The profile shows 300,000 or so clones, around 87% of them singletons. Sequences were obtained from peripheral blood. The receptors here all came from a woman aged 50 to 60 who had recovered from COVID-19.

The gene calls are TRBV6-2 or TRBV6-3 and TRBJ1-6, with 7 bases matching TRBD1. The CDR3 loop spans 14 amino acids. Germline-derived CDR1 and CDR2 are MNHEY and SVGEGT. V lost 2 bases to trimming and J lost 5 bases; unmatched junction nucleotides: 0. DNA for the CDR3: TGTGCCAGCAGTTACGGACAGGATAATTCACCCCTCCACTTT. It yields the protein CASSYGQDNSPLHF.

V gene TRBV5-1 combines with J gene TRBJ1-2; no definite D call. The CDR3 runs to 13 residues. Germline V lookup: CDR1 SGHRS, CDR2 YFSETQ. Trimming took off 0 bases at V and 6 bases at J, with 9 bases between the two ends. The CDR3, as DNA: TGCGCCAGCAGCTTGGTTAGCGGGGATGGCTACACCTTC. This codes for CASSLVSGDGYTF.

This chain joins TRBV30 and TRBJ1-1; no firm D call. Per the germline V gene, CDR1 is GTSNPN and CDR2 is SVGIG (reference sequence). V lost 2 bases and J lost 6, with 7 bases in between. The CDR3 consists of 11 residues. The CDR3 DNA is TGTGCCTGGAGTCGGCGGGCTGAAGCTTTCTTT. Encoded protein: CAWSRRAEAFF.

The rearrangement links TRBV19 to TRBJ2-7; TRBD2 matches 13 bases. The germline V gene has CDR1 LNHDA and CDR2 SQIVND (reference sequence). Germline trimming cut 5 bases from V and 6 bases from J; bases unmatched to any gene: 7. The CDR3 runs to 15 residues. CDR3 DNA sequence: TGTGCCAGTAGTGCCCGGACTAGCGGGAGAACCGAGCAGTACTTC. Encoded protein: CASSARTSGRTEQYF.

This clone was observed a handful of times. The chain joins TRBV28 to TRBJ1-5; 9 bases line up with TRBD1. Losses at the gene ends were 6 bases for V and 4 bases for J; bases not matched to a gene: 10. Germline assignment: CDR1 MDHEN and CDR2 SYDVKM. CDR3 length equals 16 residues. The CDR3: CASRDPGQGKNQPQHF. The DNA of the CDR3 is TGTGCCAGCAGGGATCCGGGACAGGGAAAAAATCAGCCCCAGCATTTT.

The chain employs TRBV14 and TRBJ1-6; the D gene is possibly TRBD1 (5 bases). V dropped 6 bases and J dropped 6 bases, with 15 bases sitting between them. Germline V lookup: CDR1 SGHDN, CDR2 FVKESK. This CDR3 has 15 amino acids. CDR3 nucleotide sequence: TGTGCCAGCAGGCTTTCAGGGTTCTCTAATTCACCCCTCCACTTT. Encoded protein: CASRLSGFSNSPLHF.

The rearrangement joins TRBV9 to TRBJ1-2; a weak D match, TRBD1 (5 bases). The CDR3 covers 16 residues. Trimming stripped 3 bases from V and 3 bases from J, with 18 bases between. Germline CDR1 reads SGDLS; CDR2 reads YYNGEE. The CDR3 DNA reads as TGTGCCAGCAGCGCCCTGGAGTGGGGCCAATACTATGGCTACACCTTC. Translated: CASSALEWGQYYGYTF.

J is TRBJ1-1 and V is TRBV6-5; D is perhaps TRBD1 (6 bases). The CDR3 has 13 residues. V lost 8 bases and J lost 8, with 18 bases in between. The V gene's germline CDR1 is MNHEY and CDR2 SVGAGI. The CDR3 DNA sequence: TGTGCCAGCGGGACAAGGGATAACGTCGAAGCTTTCTTT. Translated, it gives CASGTRDNVEAFF.

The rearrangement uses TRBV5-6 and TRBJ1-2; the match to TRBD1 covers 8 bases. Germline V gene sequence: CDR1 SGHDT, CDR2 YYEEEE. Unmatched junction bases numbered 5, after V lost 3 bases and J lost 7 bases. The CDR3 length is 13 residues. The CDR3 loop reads CASSSLDRAGYTF. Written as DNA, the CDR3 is TGTGCCAGCAGCTCACTGGACAGGGCTGGCTACACCTTC.

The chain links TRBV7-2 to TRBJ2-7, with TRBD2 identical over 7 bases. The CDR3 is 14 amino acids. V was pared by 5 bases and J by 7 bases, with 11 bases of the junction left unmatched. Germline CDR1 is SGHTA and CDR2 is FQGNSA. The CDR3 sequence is CASSAPSGLGEQYF. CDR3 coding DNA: TGTGCCAGCAGCGCCCCTAGCGGCCTTGGGGAGCAGTACTTC. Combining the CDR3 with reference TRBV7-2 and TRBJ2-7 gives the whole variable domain GAGVSQSPSNKVTEKGKDVELRCDPISGHTALYWYRQSLGQGLEFLIYFQGNSAPDKSGLPSDRFSAERTGGSVSTLTIQRTQQEDSAVYLCASSAPSGLGEQYFGPGTRLTVT.

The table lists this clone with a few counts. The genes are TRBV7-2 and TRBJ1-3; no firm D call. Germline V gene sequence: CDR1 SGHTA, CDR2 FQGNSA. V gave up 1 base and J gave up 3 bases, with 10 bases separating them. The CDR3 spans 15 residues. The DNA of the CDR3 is TGTGCCAGCAGCTTAGGTTCGGGAGATGGAAACACCATATATTTT. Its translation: CASSLGSGDGNTIYF. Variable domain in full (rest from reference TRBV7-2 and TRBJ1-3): GAGVSQSPSNKVTEKGKDVELRCDPISGHTALYWYRQSLGQGLEFLIYFQGNSAPDKSGLPSDRFSAERTGGSVSTLTIQRTQQEDSAVYLCASSLGSGDGNTIYFGEGSWLTVV.

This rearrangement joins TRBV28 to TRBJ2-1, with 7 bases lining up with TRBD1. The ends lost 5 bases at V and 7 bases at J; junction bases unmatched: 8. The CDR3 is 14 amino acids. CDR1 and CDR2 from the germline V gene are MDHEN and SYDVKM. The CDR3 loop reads CASSTTGDWNEQFF. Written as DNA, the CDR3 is TGTGCCAGCAGTACTACAGGGGATTGGAATGAGCAGTTCTTC.

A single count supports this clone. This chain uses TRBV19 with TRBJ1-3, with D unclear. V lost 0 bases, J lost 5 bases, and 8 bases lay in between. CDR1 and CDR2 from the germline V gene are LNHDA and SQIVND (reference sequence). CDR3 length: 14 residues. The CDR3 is CASSIDRSRNTIYF. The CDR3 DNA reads TGTGCCAGTAGTATAGATCGGTCCAGAAACACCATATATTTT.

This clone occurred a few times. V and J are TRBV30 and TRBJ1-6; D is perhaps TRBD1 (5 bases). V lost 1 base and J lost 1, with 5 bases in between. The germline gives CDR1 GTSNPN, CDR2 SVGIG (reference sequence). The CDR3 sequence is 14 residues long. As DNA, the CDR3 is TGTGCCTGGAGTGAGGGGTCCTATAATTCACCCCTCCACTTT. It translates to CAWSEGSYNSPLHF. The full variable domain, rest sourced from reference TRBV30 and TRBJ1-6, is SQTIHQWPATLVQPVGSPLSLECTVEGTSNPNLYWYRQAAGRGLQLLFYSVGIGQISSEVPQNLSASRPQDRQFILSSKKLLLSDSGFYLCAWSEGSYNSPLHFGNGTRLTVT.

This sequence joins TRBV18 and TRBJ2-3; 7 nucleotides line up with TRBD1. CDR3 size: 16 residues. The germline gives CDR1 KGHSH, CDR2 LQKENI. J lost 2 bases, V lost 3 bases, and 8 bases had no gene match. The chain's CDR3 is CASSPPGQQFTDTQYF. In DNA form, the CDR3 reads TGTGCCAGCTCACCCCCGGGACAGCAGTTCACAGATACGCAGTATTTT.

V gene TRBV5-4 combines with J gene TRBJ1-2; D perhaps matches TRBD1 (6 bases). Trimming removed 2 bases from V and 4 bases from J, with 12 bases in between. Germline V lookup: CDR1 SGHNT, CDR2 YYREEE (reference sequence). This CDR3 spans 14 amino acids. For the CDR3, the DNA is TGTGCCAGCAGCTTTGGGACAAACAGCTATGGCTACACCTTC. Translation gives CASSFGTNSYGYTF.

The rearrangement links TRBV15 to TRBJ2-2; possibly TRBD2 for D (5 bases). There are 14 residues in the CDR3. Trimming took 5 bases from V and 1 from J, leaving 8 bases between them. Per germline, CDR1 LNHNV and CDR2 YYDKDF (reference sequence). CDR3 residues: CATSLGGNTGELFF. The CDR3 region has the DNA TGTGCCACCAGCCTCGGAGGGAACACCGGGGAGCTGTTTTTT.

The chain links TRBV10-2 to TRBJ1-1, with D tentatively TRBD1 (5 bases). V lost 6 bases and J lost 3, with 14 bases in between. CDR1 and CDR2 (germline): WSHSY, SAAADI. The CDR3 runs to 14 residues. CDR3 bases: TGCGCCAGCAGCCCCCGACAGATTCACACTGAAGCTTTCTTT. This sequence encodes CASSPRQIHTEAFF.

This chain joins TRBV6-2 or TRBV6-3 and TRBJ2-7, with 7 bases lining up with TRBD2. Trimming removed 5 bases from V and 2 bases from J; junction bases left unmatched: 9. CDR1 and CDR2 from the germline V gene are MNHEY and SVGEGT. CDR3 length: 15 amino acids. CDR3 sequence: CASSTGTTYTYEQYF. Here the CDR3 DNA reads TGTGCCAGCAGTACCGGGACTACCTATACCTACGAGCAGTACTTC.

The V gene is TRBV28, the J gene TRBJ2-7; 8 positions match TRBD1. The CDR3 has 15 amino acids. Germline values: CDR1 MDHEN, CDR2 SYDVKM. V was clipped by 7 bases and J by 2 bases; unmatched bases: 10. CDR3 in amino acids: CASTDPGTGAYEQYF. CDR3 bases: TGTGCCAGCACCGATCCTGGGACAGGAGCCTACGAGCAGTACTTC. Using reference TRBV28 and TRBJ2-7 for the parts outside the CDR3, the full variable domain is DVKVTQSSRYLVKRTGEKVFLECVQDMDHENMFWYRQDPGLGLRLIYFSYDVKMKEKGDIPEGYSVSREKKERFSLILESASTNQTSMYLCASTDPGTGAYEQYFGPGTRLTVT.

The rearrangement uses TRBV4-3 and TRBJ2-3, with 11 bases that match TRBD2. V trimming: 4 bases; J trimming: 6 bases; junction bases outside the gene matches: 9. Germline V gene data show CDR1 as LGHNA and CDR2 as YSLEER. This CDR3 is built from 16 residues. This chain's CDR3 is CASSLYLAGGGDTQYF. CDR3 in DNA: TGCGCCAGCAGCCTATACCTAGCGGGGGGTGGGGATACGCAGTATTTT.

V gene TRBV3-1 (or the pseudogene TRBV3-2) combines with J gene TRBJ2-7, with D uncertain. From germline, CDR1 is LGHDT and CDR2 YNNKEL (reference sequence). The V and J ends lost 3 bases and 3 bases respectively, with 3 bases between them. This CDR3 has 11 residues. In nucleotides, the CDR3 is TGTGCCAGCAGCCACCACTACGAGCAGTACTTC. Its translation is CASSHHYEQYF.

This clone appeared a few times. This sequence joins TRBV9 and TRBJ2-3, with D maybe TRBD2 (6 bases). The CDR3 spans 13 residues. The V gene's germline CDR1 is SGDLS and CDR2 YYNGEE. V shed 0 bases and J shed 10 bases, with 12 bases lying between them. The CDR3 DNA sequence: TGTGCCAGCAGCGTAGACCTGACTAGTTCGCAGTATTTT. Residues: CASSVDLTSSQYF.

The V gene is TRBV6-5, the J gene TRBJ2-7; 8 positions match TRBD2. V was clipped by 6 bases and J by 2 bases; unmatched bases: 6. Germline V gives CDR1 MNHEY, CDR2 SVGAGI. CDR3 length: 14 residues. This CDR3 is CASSPRREAYEQYF. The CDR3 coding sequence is TGTGCCAGCAGCCCCAGGCGGGAGGCCTACGAGCAGTACTTC.

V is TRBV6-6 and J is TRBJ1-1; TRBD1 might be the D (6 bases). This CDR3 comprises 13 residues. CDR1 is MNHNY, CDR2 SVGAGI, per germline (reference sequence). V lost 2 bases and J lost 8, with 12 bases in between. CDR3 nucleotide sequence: TGTGCCAGCAGTTACGGGGGCCAGAGGGAAGCTTTCTTT. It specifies CASSYGGQREAFF.

CDR3 amino acids: CASSSSGGASEAFF. The CDR3 region has the DNA TGTGCCAGCAGTTCCTCAGGGGGCGCATCTGAAGCTTTCTTT. This chain uses TRBV6-6 with TRBJ1-1; TRBD1 matches at 8 bases. This CDR3 spans 14 amino acids. Germline CDR1 and CDR2: MNHNY and SVGAGI (reference sequence). The V segment lost 4 bases and the J segment 6 bases; nucleotides outside the gene matches: 7.

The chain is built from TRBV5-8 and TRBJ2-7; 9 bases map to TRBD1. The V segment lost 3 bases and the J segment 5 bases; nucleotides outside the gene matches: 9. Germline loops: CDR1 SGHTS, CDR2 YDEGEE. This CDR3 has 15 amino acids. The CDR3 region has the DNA TGTGCCAGCAGCTCGGCCGGGACAGGGTACGACGAGCAGTACTTC. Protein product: CASSSAGTGYDEQYF. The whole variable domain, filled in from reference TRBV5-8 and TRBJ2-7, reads EAGVTQSPTHLIKTRGQQATLRCSPISGHTSVYWYQQALGLGLQFLLWYDEGEERNRGNFPPRFSGRQFPNYSSELNVNALELEDSALYLCASSSAGTGYDEQYFGPGTRLTVT.

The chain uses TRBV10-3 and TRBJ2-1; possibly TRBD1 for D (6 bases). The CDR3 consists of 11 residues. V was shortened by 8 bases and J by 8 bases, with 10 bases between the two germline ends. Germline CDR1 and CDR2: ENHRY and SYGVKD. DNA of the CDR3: TGTGCCATCGGCAGGGGCGATGAGCAGTTCTTC. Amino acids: CAIGRGDEQFF.

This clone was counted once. The CDR3 nucleotides read TGTGCCAGCAGCTTAGGCGGCGGGGGCTCTCTTTACTATGGCTACACCTTC. Translating gives CASSLGGGGSLYYGYTF. V is TRBV7-9 and J is TRBJ1-2; possibly TRBD1 for D (6 bases). V was cut by 1 base and J by 3 bases, with 18 bases left in between. This CDR3 has 17 residues. Germline lookup yields CDR1 SEHNR and CDR2 FQNEAQ (reference sequence).

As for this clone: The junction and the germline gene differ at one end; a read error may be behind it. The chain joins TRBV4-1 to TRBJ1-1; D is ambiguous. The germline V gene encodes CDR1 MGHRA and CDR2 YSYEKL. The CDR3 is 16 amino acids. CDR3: CASRQVIRDRNTEAFF. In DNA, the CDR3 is TGCGCCAGCAGACAAGTAATCCGGGATAGGAACACTGAAGCTTTCTTT.

CDR3 protein: CASSLGASYEQYF. CDR3 in DNA: TGCGCCAGCAGCCTGGGGGCCTCCTACGAGCAGTACTTC. This chain joins TRBV10-1 and TRBJ2-7; weak D call: TRBD1 (6 bases). From germline, CDR1 is WNHNN and CDR2 SYGVQD (reference sequence). V lost 6 bases, J lost 0 bases, and 9 bases lay in between. This CDR3 has 13 residues.

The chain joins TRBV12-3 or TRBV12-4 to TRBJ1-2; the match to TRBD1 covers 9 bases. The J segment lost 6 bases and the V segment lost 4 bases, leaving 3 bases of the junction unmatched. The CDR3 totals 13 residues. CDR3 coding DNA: TGTGCCAGCAGTTCCGGGACAGGGAATGGCTACACCTTC. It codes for CASSSGTGNGYTF.